Listed below are T cell receptor beta chains from one sample, sequenced in a study of blood T cell repertoires in COVID-19. Clones were sequenced by immunoSEQ multiplex PCR, and TCRdb holds only the in-frame ones, with some missing. The table lists roughly 330,000 clones, around 87% of them singletons. The specimen was PBMCs or T cells enriched from blood (not recorded which). These receptors all come from a woman aged 25 to 45 who had recovered from COVID-19. The CDR3 runs from the conserved cysteine through the conserved F or W. D genes are given only for firm matches. Clone size, where shown, is once, few, many, or a class for clones that have expanded.

TRBJ2-1	TRBD2	once	TRBV7-7	CASSLGTSGGEQFF	TGTGCTAGCAGCTTAGGGACTAGCGGCGGCGAGCAGTTCTTC
TRBJ2-1	TRBD2	NA	TRBV28	CASRTSGASRNEQFF	TGTGCCAGCAGGACTAGCGGGGCCTCCCGGAATGAGCAGTTCTTC
TRBJ1-6	NA	once	TRBV15	CATSRDNRVGSPLHF	TGTGCCACCAGCAGAGATAACAGGGTGGGTTCACCCCTCCACTTT
TRBJ2-5	TRBD1	NA	TRBV25-1	CASSDPGQGAETQYF	TGTGCCAGCAGTGATCCGGGACAGGGGGCAGAGACCCAGTACTTC
TRBJ1-1	NA	NA	TRBV5-4	CASSLGPSGTEAFF	TGTGCCAGCAGCCTGGGACCAAGCGGCACTGAAGCTTTCTTT
TRBJ1-3	TRBD1	NA	TRBV2	CASRRGGGRNTIYF	TGTGCCAGCAGGAGAGGGGGCGGGAGAAACACCATATATTTT
TRBJ1-1	NA	NA	TRBV21-1	CASSTRRGKTEAFF	TGTGCCAGCAGCACAAGACGGGGGAAGACTGAAGCTTTCTTT
TRBJ1-2	NA	NA	TRBV6-4	CASSDHPTEGYTF	TGTGCCAGCAGTGACCATCCAACAGAGGGCTACACCTTC
TRBJ2-1	TRBD2	NA	TRBV28	CASSLGRASYNEQFF	TGTGCCAGCAGTTTAGGGAGGGCGTCCTACAATGAGCAGTTCTTC
TRBJ2-3	TRBD2	NA	TRBV7-9	CASSWDSGGLSTDTQYF	TGTGCCAGCAGCTGGGATAGCGGGGGGCTGAGCACAGATACGCAGTATTTT
TRBJ2-7	NA	NA	TRBV6-5	CASSPGWLSHEQYF	TGTGCCAGCAGTCCAGGCTGGCTCAGCCACGAGCAGTACTTC
TRBJ2-7	TRBD2	NA	TRBV13	CASSLGLAGGLEQYF	TGTGCCAGCAGCTTAGGTCTAGCGGGGGGGCTCGAGCAGTACTTC
TRBJ1-6	NA	NA	TRBV19	CATATSNSPLHF	TGTGCCACTGCTACGTCAAATTCACCCCTCCACTTT
TRBJ1-1	NA	NA	TRBV13	CASSFLRGNTEAFF	TGTGCCAGCAGCTTTCTTAGGGGGAACACTGAAGCTTTCTTT
TRBJ2-1	TRBD2	NA	TRBV5-6	CASSPDPSGGTYNEQFF	TGTGCCAGCAGCCCGGACCCTAGCGGGGGGACCTACAATGAGCAGTTCTTC
TRBJ1-2	TRBD1	NA	TRBV27	CASTGQGGTYGYTF	TGTGCCAGCACCGGACAGGGAGGAACCTATGGCTACACCTTC
TRBJ1-2	NA	NA	TRBV7-2	CASSLNRADYGYTF	TGTGCCAGCAGCTTAAACAGGGCGGACTATGGCTACACCTTC
TRBJ1-5	NA	NA	TRBV19	CASSAFLNQPQHF	TGTGCCAGTAGTGCGTTTCTCAATCAGCCCCAGCATTTT
TRBJ1-2	NA	once	TRBV6-2/TRBV6-3	CASSYTNPGQVLLYGYTF	TGTGCCAGCAGTTACACTAACCCGGGACAAGTACTACTCTATGGCTACACCTTC
TRBJ2-5	NA	NA	TRBV21-1	CASSKRGEGTQYF	TGTGCCAGCAGCAAAAGAGGTGAGGGGACCCAGTACTTC
TRBJ1-5	NA	NA	TRBV3-1/TRBV3-2	CASSQEEKGREGNQPQHF	TGTGCCAGCAGCCAAGAGGAGAAGGGGCGTGAGGGCAATCAGCCCCAGCATTTT
TRBJ2-5	NA	NA	TRBV5-1	CASCPNSGSQETQYF	TGCGCCAGCTGCCCGAACTCGGGGAGCCAAGAGACCCAGTACTTC
TRBJ1-1	NA	NA	TRBV5-6	CASSLRHYEAFF	TGTGCCAGCAGCTTACGCCACTATGAAGCTTTCTTT
TRBJ1-5	NA	NA	TRBV12-3/TRBV12-4	CASSWGGNQPQHF	TGTGCCAGCAGTTGGGGAGGCAATCAGCCCCAGCATTTT
TRBJ2-3	NA	NA	TRBV9	CASSVAASVADTQYF	TGTGCCAGCAGCGTAGCAGCTAGCGTCGCAGATACGCAGTATTTT
TRBJ1-5	TRBD1	once	TRBV28	CASSLDGTVYSNQPQHF	TGTGCCAGCAGTTTGGACGGGACAGTCTATAGCAATCAGCCCCAGCATTTT
TRBJ1-1	NA	NA	TRBV28	CASRAPGGVRAFF	TGTGCCAGCAGAGCCCCCGGGGGAGTTCGGGCTTTCTTT
TRBJ1-3	NA	NA	TRBV13	CASSREQPRETIYF	TGTGCCAGCAGCCGGGAGCAACCTCGAGAGACCATATATTTT
TRBJ1-5	NA	once	TRBV6-4	CASSDGGHQPQHF	TGTGCCAGCAGTGACGGTGGGCATCAGCCCCAGCATTTT
TRBJ1-2	TRBD1	NA	TRBV11-2	CASSLPGTGVGYTF	TGTGCCAGCAGCTTACCGGGGACAGGAGTTGGCTACACCTTC
TRBJ2-5	TRBD2	NA	TRBV2	CASSPGTSAKTQYF	TGTGCCAGCAGTCCCGGGACTAGTGCGAAGACCCAGTACTTC
TRBJ1-1	NA	NA	TRBV11-3	CASSRRWGGEAFF	TGTGCCAGCAGCCGCCGGTGGGGCGGTGAAGCTTTCTTT
TRBJ2-7	TRBD2	NA	TRBV9	CASSEGTSGVYEQYF	TGTGCCAGCAGCGAGGGGACTAGCGGGGTCTACGAGCAGTACTTC
TRBJ2-1	TRBD2	NA	TRBV4-1	CASSPLAGGLSNEQFF	TGCGCCAGCAGCCCCCTGGCGGGGGGGCTTTCAAATGAGCAGTTCTTC
TRBJ2-1	NA	once	TRBV7-2	CASSLGTGIPYNEQFF	TGTGCCAGCAGCTTGGGGACTGGAATCCCCTACAATGAGCAGTTCTTC
TRBJ2-5	TRBD2	few	TRBV4-3	CASSQEPSGGGETQYF	TGCGCCAGCAGCCAAGAACCTAGCGGGGGGGGCGAGACCCAGTACTTC
TRBJ2-2	TRBD2	NA	TRBV11-2	CASSGTTHTGELFF	TGTGCCAGCAGCGGGACTACCCACACCGGGGAGCTGTTTTTT
TRBJ1-2	NA	NA	TRBV28	CASSLGADYGYTF	TGTGCCAGCAGTCTGGGGGCGGACTATGGCTACACCTTC
TRBJ2-1	NA	NA	TRBV15	CATSRGGTSYNEQFF	TGTGCCACCAGCAGAGGTGGGACTTCCTACAATGAGCAGTTCTTC
TRBJ2-5	TRBD2	NA	TRBV27	CASSLFAGAQETQYF	TGTGCCAGCAGTTTATTTGCGGGAGCCCAAGAGACCCAGTACTTC
TRBJ1-1	NA	NA	TRBV6-5	CASRGTGGSTEAFF	TGTGCCAGCAGGGGAACCGGAGGGAGCACTGAAGCTTTCTTT
TRBJ1-2	NA	NA	TRBV12-3/TRBV12-4	CASSLEGAYGYTF	TGTGCCAGCAGTTTGGAGGGCGCCTATGGCTACACCTTC
TRBJ1-2	NA	NA	TRBV14	CASSQTGSGYTF	TGTGCCAGCAGCCAAACAGGGTCTGGCTACACCTTC
TRBJ2-3	NA	NA	TRBV5-1	CASSFGSATDTQYF	TGCGCCAGCAGCTTCGGGTCTGCCACAGATACGCAGTATTTT
TRBJ1-1	NA	once	TRBV15	CATSSRDGVFTEAFF	TGTGCCACCAGCAGTCGCGACGGGGTTTTCACTGAAGCTTTCTTT
TRBJ1-1	TRBD1	NA	TRBV18	CASSLGTGAEAFF	TGTGCCAGCTCACTAGGGACAGGCGCTGAAGCTTTCTTT
TRBJ2-3	TRBD2	NA	TRBV11-2	CASSLVASGGVGDTQYF	TGTGCCAGCAGCTTAGTGGCTAGCGGGGGGGTAGGAGATACGCAGTATTTT